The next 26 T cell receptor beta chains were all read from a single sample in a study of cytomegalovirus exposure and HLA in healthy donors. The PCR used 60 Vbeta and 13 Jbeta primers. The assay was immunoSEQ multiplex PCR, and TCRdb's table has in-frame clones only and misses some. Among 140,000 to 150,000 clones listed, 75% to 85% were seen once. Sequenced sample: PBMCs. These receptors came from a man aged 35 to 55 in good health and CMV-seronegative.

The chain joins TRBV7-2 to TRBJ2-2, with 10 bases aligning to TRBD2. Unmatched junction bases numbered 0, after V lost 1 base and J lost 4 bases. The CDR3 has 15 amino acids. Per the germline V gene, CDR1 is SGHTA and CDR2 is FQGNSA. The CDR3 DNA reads TGTGCCAGCAGCTTAGTAGCGGGGGGCACCGGGGAGCTGTTTTTT. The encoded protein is CASSLVAGGTGELFF.

The CDR3 DNA is TGTGCCAGCAGTGATACCGGGACAGGGGGCTTACGTGGGCAGTTCTTC. It is translated as CASSDTGTGGLRGQFF. The V and J genes are TRBV6-1 and TRBJ2-1, with 12 positions matching TRBD1. The CDR3 length is 16 residues. Looked up from germline, CDR1 is MNHNS and CDR2 is SASEGT. Trimming removed 3 bases from V and 12 bases from J; junction bases left unmatched: 12.

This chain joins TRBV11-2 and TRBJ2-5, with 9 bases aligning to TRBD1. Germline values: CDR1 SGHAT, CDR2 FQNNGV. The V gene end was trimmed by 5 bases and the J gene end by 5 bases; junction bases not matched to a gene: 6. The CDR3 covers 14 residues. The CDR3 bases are TGTGCCAGCAGCAGCGGGGACAGGGAGGAGACCCAGTACTTC. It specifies CASSSGDREETQYF.

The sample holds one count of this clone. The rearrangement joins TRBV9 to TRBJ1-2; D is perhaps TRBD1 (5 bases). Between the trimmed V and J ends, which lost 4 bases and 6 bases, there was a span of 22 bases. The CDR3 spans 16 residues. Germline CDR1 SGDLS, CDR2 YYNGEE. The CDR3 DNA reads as TGTGCCAGCAGCCCGAGGCGGGCGGGGCAGTCGGATGGCTACACCTTC. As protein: CASSPRRAGQSDGYTF.

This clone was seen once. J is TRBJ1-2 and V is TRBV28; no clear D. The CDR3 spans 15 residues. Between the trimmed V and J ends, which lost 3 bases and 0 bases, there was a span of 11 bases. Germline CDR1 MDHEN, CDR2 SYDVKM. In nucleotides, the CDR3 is TGTGCCAGCAGTTTCGGCTTCGGAGCTAACTATGGCTACACCTTC. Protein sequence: CASSFGFGANYGYTF.

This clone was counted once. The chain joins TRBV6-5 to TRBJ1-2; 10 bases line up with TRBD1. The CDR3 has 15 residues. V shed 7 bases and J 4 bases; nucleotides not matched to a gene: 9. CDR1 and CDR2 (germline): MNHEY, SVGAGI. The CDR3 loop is CASNIDRGRSYGYTF. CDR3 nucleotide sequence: TGTGCCAGCAATATAGACAGGGGGCGAAGCTATGGCTACACCTTC.

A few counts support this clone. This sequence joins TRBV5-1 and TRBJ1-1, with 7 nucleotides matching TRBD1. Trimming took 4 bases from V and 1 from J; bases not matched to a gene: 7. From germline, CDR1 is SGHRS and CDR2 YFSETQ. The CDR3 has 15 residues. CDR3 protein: CASSRDRIENTEAFF. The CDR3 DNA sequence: TGCGCCAGCAGCCGGGACAGAATTGAGAACACTGAAGCTTTCTTT.

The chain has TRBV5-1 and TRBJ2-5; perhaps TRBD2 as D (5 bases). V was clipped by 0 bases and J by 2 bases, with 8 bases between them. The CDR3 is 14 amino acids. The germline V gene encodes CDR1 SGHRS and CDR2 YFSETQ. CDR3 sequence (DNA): TGCGCCAGCAGCTTGGGAAGAGGGCAAGAGACCCAGTACTTC. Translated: CASSLGRGQETQYF.

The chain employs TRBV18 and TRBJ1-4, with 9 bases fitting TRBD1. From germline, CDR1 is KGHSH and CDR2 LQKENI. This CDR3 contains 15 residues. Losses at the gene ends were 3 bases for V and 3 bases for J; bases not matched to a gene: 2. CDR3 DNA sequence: TGTGCCAGCTCACCGGACAGGGGTGCTAATGAAAAACTGTTTTTT. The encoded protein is CASSPDRGANEKLFF.

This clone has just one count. CDR3 nucleotides: TGTGCCAGTATAACATCGGGGACTTTCTCTGAAGCTTTCTTT. Its protein product is CASITSGTFSEAFF. This chain links TRBV6-6 with TRBJ1-1; D may be TRBD1 (5 bases). Per germline, CDR1 MNHNY and CDR2 SVGAGI (reference sequence). Between the trimmed V and J ends, which lost 9 bases and 6 bases, there was a span of 20 bases. CDR3 length: 14 amino acids.

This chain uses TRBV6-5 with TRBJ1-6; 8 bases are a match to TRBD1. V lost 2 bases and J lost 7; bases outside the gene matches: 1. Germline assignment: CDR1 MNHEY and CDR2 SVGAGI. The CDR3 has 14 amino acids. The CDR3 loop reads CASSYDRGNSPLHF. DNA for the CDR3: TGTGCCAGCAGTTACGACAGGGGCAATTCACCCCTCCACTTT.

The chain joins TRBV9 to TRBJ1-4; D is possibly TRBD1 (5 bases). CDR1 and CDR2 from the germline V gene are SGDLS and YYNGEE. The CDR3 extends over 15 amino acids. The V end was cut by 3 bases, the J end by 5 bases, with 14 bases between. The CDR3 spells CASSASGDYNEKLFF. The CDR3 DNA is TGTGCCAGCAGCGCTTCCGGGGACTACAATGAAAAACTGTTTTTT.

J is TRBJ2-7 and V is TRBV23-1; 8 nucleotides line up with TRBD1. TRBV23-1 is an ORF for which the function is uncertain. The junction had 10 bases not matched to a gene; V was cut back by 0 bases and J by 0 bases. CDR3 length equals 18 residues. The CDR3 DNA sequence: TGCGCCAGCAGTCAATCTGGGACAGGCCCATTCCCCTCCTACGAGCAGTACTTC. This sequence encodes CASSQSGTGPFPSYEQYF.

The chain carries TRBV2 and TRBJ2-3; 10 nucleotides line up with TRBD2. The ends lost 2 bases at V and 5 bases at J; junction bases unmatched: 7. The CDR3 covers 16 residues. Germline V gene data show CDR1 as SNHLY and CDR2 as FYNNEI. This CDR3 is CASSERAGGAGDTQYF. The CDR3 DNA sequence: TGTGCCAGCAGTGAACGAGCGGGGGGGGCTGGAGATACGCAGTATTTT.

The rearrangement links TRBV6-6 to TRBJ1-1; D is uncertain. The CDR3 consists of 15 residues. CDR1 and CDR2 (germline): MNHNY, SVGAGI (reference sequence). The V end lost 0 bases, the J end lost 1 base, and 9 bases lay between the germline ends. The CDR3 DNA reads TGTGCCAGCAGTTACTCTCACAGCCCGAACACTGAAGCTTTCTTT. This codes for CASSYSHSPNTEAFF.

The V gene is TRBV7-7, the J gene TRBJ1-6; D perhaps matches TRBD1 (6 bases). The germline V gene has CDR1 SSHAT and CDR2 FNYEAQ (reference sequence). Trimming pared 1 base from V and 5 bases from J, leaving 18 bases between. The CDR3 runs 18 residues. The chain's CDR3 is CASSLEGGWDTDNSPLHF. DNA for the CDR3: TGTGCCAGCAGCTTAGAGGGGGGGTGGGACACAGATAATTCACCCCTCCACTTT.

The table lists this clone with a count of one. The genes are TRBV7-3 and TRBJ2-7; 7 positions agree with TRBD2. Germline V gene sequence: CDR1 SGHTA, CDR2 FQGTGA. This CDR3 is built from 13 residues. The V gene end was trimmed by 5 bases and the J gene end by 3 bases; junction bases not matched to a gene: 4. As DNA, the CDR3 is TGTGCCAGCAGCCCGGGACTAAACTACGAGCAGTACTTC. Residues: CASSPGLNYEQYF.

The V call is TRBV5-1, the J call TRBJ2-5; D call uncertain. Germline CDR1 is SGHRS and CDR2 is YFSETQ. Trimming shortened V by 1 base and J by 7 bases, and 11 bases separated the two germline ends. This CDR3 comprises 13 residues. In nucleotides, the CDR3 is TGCGCCAGCAGCTTGAACCGAGAAGCGACCCAGTACTTC. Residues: CASSLNREATQYF.

CDR3 sequence (DNA): TGCGCCAGCAGCCCGGTACGAGCGGACACCGGGGAGCTGTTTTTT. This codes for CASSPVRADTGELFF. This sequence joins TRBV5-1 and TRBJ2-2; a weak D match, TRBD2 (5 bases). Trimming shortened V by 4 bases and J by 3 bases, and 13 bases separated the two germline ends. This CDR3 contains 15 residues. Germline V gives CDR1 SGHRS, CDR2 YFSETQ.

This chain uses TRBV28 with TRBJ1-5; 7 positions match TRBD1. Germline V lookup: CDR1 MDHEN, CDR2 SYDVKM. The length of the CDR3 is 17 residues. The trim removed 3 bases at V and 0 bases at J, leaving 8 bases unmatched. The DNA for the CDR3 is TGTGCCAGCAGTTTGCGGGACAGAACTTATAGCAATCAGCCCCAGCATTTT. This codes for CASSLRDRTYSNQPQHF.

CDR3 nucleotides: TGTGCCATCAGTGGGGACAGGGATAACACCGGGGAGCTGTTTTTT. This codes for CAISGDRDNTGELFF. The chain links TRBV10-3 to TRBJ2-2; 9 bases align to TRBD1. Per germline, CDR1 ENHRY and CDR2 SYGVKD. Germline trimming cut 4 bases from V and 2 bases from J; bases unmatched to any gene: 2. There are 15 residues in the CDR3.

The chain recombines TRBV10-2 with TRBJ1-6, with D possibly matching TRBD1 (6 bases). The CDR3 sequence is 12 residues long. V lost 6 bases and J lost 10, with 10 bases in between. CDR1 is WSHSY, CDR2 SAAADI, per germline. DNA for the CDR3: TGCGCCAGCAGACAGGGCGAATCACCCCTCCACTTT. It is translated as CASRQGESPLHF.

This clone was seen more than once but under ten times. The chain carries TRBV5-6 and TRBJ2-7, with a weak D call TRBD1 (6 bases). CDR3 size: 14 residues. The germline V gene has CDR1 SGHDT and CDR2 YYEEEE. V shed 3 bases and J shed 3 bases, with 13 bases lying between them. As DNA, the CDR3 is TGTGCCAGCAGCTGGAGAGGCAGGGGCTACGAGCAGTACTTC. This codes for CASSWRGRGYEQYF.

The CDR3 region is CASSQGQGPRYEQYF. CDR3 coding DNA: TGCGCCAGCAGCCAAGGACAGGGGCCTCGCTACGAGCAGTACTTC. V is TRBV4-1 and J is TRBJ2-7, with 8 nucleotides matching TRBD1. The ends lost 1 base at V and 3 bases at J; junction bases unmatched: 5. The CDR3 contains 15 residues. CDR1 and CDR2 from the germline V gene are MGHRA and YSYEKL.

CDR3: CASSFPGGVTGELFF. CDR3 DNA sequence: TGTGCCAGCAGCTTTCCGGGGGGAGTCACCGGGGAGCTGTTTTTT. The chain joins TRBV7-6 to TRBJ2-2, with 7 bases that match TRBD2. V was clipped by 3 bases and J by 4 bases; unmatched bases: 5. CDR3 length equals 15 residues. Germline V lookup: CDR1 SGHVS, CDR2 FNYEAQ.

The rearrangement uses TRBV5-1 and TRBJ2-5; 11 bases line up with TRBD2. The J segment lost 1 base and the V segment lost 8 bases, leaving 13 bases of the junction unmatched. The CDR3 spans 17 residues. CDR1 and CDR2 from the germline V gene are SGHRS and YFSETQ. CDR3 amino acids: CASSVAGGPRSQETQYF. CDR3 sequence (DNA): TGCGCCAGTTCCGTAGCGGGGGGGCCTCGCAGCCAAGAGACCCAGTACTTC. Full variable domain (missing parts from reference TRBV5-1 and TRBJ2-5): KAGVTQTPRYLIKTRGQQVTLSCSPISGHRSVSWYQQTPGQGLQFLFEYFSETQRNKGNFPGRFSGRQFSNSRSEMNVSTLELGDSALYLCASSVAGGPRSQETQYFGPGTRLLVL.